This T cell receptor (beta chain) is from a study of cytomegalovirus exposure and HLA in healthy donors. General study points: Apart from CMV serostatus, no immune exposure information was available. Further analysis was carried out later, and it showed several of the most significant clusters appearing linked to common viral pathogens. In a later analysis, across HLA loci, associated TCR counts were highest for DRB1, lowest for HLA-C. Prior analysis indicated that the majority of TCR beta V segments exhibited productivity approximately 87% or approximately 30% of the time.

The germline gives CDR1 MNHNS, CDR2 SASEGT. Deletions cut 2 bases from V and 2 bases from J, with 11 bases between. This CDR3 has 15 residues. Worth noting for this clone: Its matching antigen is unknown.

PCR amplification relied on 60 Vbeta primers (plus 13 Jbeta primers). Generated by immunoSEQ multiplex PCR, the TCRdb table keeps only in-frame clones and is missing some. Seen here are roughly 150,000 clones, around 82% observed once, and the top ten hold 5.5% to 8.5%. V gene TRBV6-1 combines with J gene TRBJ2-3; D is undetermined. Material: PBMCs. The origin of this receptor is a woman between 50 and 59 years old in good health and CMV-seropositive. This CDR3 is CASSEIGRFTDTQYF. Written as DNA, the CDR3 is TGTGCCAGCAGTGAAATTGGCAGGTTCACAGATACGCAGTATTTT.